One sample yielded the 5 T cell receptor beta chains listed below, sequenced in a study of Ad26.COV2.S vaccination and SARS-CoV-2 variants. The repertoire was sequenced with immunoSEQ multiplex PCR; TCRdb's copy has only in-frame clones and lacks some. Counted here are 300,000 to 350,000 clones, around 89% occurring once; the ten biggest clones make up 5%. As for treatment: 15 to 20 received Ad26.COV2.S at low or high dose, single or two shots; about 5 received placebo; per-sample allocation not given. The samples were gathered on day 63 after the first injection of vaccine or placebo. The starting material was peripheral blood, obtained in a trial of Ad26.COV2.S vaccine versus placebo. These receptor sequences come from a person between 18 and 59 years old who received the Ad26.COV2.S COVID-19 vaccine or a placebo.

The rearrangement links TRBV11-2 to TRBJ2-5; TRBD1 might be the D (5 bases). V was pared by 4 bases and J by 6 bases, with 18 bases between. The germline CDR1 and CDR2 sequences are SGHAT and FQNNGV. The CDR3 runs to 15 residues. In DNA, the CDR3 is TGTGCCAGCAGCTCCCTAGGACAATTGAGTCAGACCCAGTACTTC. It codes for CASSSLGQLSQTQYF.

The chain uses TRBV2 and TRBJ1-1; D is ambiguous. CDR1 and CDR2 (germline): SNHLY, FYNNEI. V was clipped by 4 bases and J by 10 bases, with 16 bases between them. CDR3 length: 13 amino acids. The CDR3 bases are TGTGCCAGCAGTGGTGGCCATGAATTGCTAGCTTTCTTT. Encoded protein: CASSGGHELLAFF.

The chain joins TRBV12-3 or TRBV12-4 to TRBJ2-5; TRBD1 or TRBD2 may be the D gene (6 bases each). V shed 3 bases and J shed 5 bases, with 10 bases lying between them. This CDR3 is 13 amino acids long. The CDR3 is CASSLRGVETQYF. The CDR3 coding sequence is TGTGCCAGCAGTTTGAGGGGGGTTGAGACCCAGTACTTC.

The V and J genes are TRBV24-1 and TRBJ1-6; 7 bases are a match to TRBD1. J lost 0 bases, V lost 2 bases, and 18 bases had no gene match. The CDR3 length is 22 residues. Germline V gives CDR1 KGHDR, CDR2 SFDVKD. CDR3 in amino acids: CATSDSDFTGSGGSSYNSPLHF. The CDR3 DNA reads TGTGCCACCAGTGATTCGGATTTCACAGGGTCAGGGGGAAGCTCCTATAATTCACCCCTCCACTTT.

The chain recombines TRBV6-5 with TRBJ2-2; TRBD1 agrees at 9 bases. The V gene end was trimmed by 2 bases and the J gene end by 7 bases; junction bases not matched to a gene: 5. Germline V lookup: CDR1 MNHEY, CDR2 SVGAGI. The CDR3 is made up of 15 amino acids. CDR3 amino acids: CASSYTGGAGGELFF. In DNA, the CDR3 is TGTGCCAGCAGTTACACAGGGGGCGCGGGCGGGGAGCTGTTTTTT.